These 18 T cell receptor beta chains were sequenced from one sample in a study of tumor and adjacent non-tumor tissue in lung cancer. Three rounds of nested PCR, following a modified ARM-PCR protocol, produced the TCRbeta library. MiXCR, applied by TCRdb to the multiplex PCR reads, yields one record per CDR3 protein. The sample shows 100,000 to 150,000 distinct CDR3 sequences, roughly 64% of them seen only once. RNA was extracted from bulk tissue without any cell sorting. What was sequenced was lung tumor tissue. The receptors originated from a man aged 25-40 years with non-small cell lung cancer.

With respect to this clonotype: Being one base from a much bigger clone, this may be a read error. In nucleotides, the CDR3 is TGCAATGCAAACCCCGCGGGCCCGGTAGAGGAGACCCAGTACTTC. Translation: CNANPAGPVEETQYF. The chain carries TRBV20-1 and TRBJ2-5, with TRBD2 as a possible D gene (5 bases). This CDR3 region has 15 residues. Germline CDR1 DFQATT, CDR2 SNEGSKA (reference sequence).

This chain links TRBV5-6 with TRBJ2-1; D uncertain. The length of the CDR3 is 13 residues. Germline V lookup: CDR1 SGHDT, CDR2 YYEEEE. V lost 0 bases and J 4 bases, leaving 5 bases between the germline ends. The CDR3 DNA reads as TGTGCCAGCAGCTTGGGCAAATACAATGAGCAGTTCTTC. This translates into CASSLGKYNEQFF.

This clonotype has a single count. Because the CDR3 is missing its conserved closing phenylalanine or tryptophan, this is likely a read error. The chain employs TRBV10-3 and TRBJ2-1; 9 nucleotides align to TRBD1. This CDR3 is built from 14 residues. CDR1 is ENHRY and CDR2 is SYGVKD in the germline V gene. Trimming took 7 bases from V and 5 from J; bases not matched to a gene: 6. The CDR3 here is CAIKRTGVNNEQFL. DNA for the CDR3: TGTGCCATCAAGAGGACAGGGGTCAACAATGAGCAGTTCCTC.

The chain joins TRBV6-5 to TRBJ2-5; D tentatively reads TRBD1 or TRBD2 (5 bases each). Trimming pared 5 bases from V and 5 bases from J, leaving 12 bases between. The length of the CDR3 is 13 residues. Germline loops: CDR1 MNHEY, CDR2 SVGAGI. The CDR3 here is CASSRWGFETQYF. In DNA form, the CDR3 reads TGTGCCAGCAGTCGTTGGGGGTTCGAGACCCAGTACTTC.

V gene TRBV10-2 combines with J gene TRBJ2-7; 8 nucleotides align to TRBD1. This CDR3 region has 15 residues. J was trimmed by 6 bases and V by 5 bases; bases with no gene match: 12. Germline CDR1 reads WSHSY; CDR2 reads SAAADI. CDR3 loop: CASSSAGGLFSEQYF. For the CDR3, the DNA is TGCGCCAGCAGTTCCGCAGGGGGCCTCTTCAGCGAGCAGTACTTC.

Turning to this clonotype: A much larger clone lies one base from this, so it may be a read error. V and J are TRBV20-1 and TRBJ2-1; 7 nucleotides match TRBD2. Germline CDR1 is DFQATT and CDR2 is SNEGSKA (reference sequence). V lost 6 bases to trimming and J lost 6 bases; unmatched junction nucleotides: 14. This CDR3 contains 15 residues. CDR3 sequence: CSATTGTNRPNEQFF. The DNA of the CDR3 is TGCAGTGCGACAACCGGGACTAATCGCCCCAATGAGCAGTTCTTC.

In regard to this clonotype: It may be a read error: a sequence one base away is much more abundant. The chain links TRBV20-1 to TRBJ1-1; no firm D call. Germline loops: CDR1 DFQATT, CDR2 SNEGSKA (reference sequence). CDR3 length: 12 residues. CDR3 residues: CSALVGRAEAFF. For the CDR3, the DNA is TGCAGCGCCTTGGTGGGGAGGGCTGAAGCTTTCTTT.

Details on this clonotype: This may stem from a read error, because a much larger clone lies one nucleotide away. The gene calls are TRBV6-5 and TRBJ1-1; no clear D gene. The CDR3 has 13 residues. CDR1 MNHEY and CDR2 SVGAGI come from the germline V gene. Trimming cost V 9 bases and J 4 bases, with 15 bases left between them. This chain's CDR3 is CARSPRDTTEAFF. The CDR3 DNA reads TGTGCCAGAAGCCCGAGGGATACCACTGAAGCTTTCTTT.

Concerning this clonotype itself: A junction boundary mismatches the germline segment, possibly from a read error. V and J are TRBV5-1 and TRBJ1-2; 7 bases agree with TRBD1. CDR1 and CDR2 from the germline V gene are SGHRS and YFSETQ. The CDR3 contains 13 residues. Here the CDR3 DNA reads TGCGCCAGCGCCCCGGGACAGAAATATGGCGACACCTTC. This translates into CASAPGQKYGDTF.

Worth noting for this clonotype: One base away lies a much larger clone, so this may be a sequencing read error. The genes are TRBV6-2 or TRBV6-3 and TRBJ1-5; 11 positions match TRBD1. The CDR3 consists of 14 residues. Germline assignment: CDR1 MNHEY and CDR2 SVGEGT. The V and J ends lost 6 bases and 7 bases, in that order; junction bases with no gene match: 5. The CDR3 protein is CASSRTGGEQPQHF. The CDR3, as DNA: TGTGCCAGCAGCCGGACAGGGGGCGAACAGCCCCAGCATTTT.

As to this clonotype: A much larger clone differs by one base, so this may be a read error. This rearrangement joins TRBV10-3 to TRBJ1-6, with 8 bases fitting TRBD1. CDR3 size: 17 residues. In germline, CDR1 is ENHRY, CDR2 SYGVKD. The CDR3, as DNA: TGTGCCATCGCCCCTCGGCAGGGGGCATCCTATAATTCACTCCTCCACTTT. This sequence encodes CAIAPRQGASYNSLLHF.

The V gene is TRBV12-3 or TRBV12-4, the J gene TRBJ1-1; 7 bases match TRBD1. The CDR3 loop spans 16 amino acids. The ends lost 6 bases at V and 6 bases at J; junction bases unmatched: 16. Here the CDR3 reads CASSLMGSRQGPEAFF. The DNA for the CDR3 is TGTGCCAGCAGCTTAATGGGATCCCGACAGGGACCTGAAGCTTTCTTT.

Comment on this clonotype: A much larger clone lies one base from this, so it may be a read error. CDR3 in DNA: TGTGCCATCACCATGAGCAGCACAGATACGCAGTATTTT. It encodes CAITMSSTDTQYF. V and J are TRBV10-3 and TRBJ2-3; D is ambiguous. V lost 7 bases and J 0 bases, leaving 8 bases between the germline ends. The CDR3 spans 13 residues. Germline-derived CDR1 and CDR2 are ENHRY and SYGVKD.

To note about this clonotype: Given a much more abundant clone one base away, this may be a read error. This chain uses TRBV20-1 with TRBJ2-3; D tentatively reads TRBD1 or TRBD2 (5 bases each). This CDR3 is built from 15 residues. Germline V gene lookup returns CDR1 DFQATT and CDR2 SNEGSKA (reference sequence). CDR3 coding DNA: TGCAGTGTTAGAGAGGGACCTTCCCGCACAGATACGCAGTATTTT. Translating it yields CSVREGPSRTDTQYF.

Concerning this clonotype itself: The CDR3 does not end in the conserved phenylalanine or tryptophan, so this is likely a read error. Written as DNA, the CDR3 is TGCGCCAGCAGCCAAGAGGGGACGGGCAATCAACCCCAGCATCTT. Its translation: CASSQEGTGNQPQHL. The genes are TRBV4-1 and TRBJ1-5; D might be TRBD1 (5 bases). The CDR3 is 15 amino acids. Germline-derived CDR1 and CDR2 are MGHRA and YSYEKL.

This chain links TRBV12-3 or TRBV12-4 with TRBJ2-5; weak D call: TRBD2 (6 bases). This CDR3 comprises 14 residues. The CDR3 coding sequence is TGTACTAGCAGTTTAAGGGCGGGACAAGAGACCCAGTACTTC. Protein product: CTSSLRAGQETQYF.

Points on this clonotype: An end of the junction does not agree with germline; a read error may underlie this. The J gene is TRBJ2-5, the V gene TRBV11-3, with TRBD2 matching over 10 bases. Per germline, CDR1 SGHNT and CDR2 YENEEA. The CDR3 extends over 15 amino acids. CDR3 coding DNA: TGTGCCAGGAACTCAGAAGCGGGAGGGCAAGAGACCCAGTGCTTC. It specifies CARNSEAGGQETQCF.

The gene calls are TRBV7-9 and TRBJ1-6; D uncertain. This CDR3 contains 17 residues. The ends were cut back, 1 base at V and 0 bases at J, with 10 bases in the middle. CDR1 and CDR2 from the germline V gene are SEHNR and FQNEAQ (reference sequence). In DNA, the CDR3 is TGTGCCAGCAGCTTAGTGTCAGTGAGCTCCTATAATTCACCCCTCCACTTT. Translation: CASSLVSVSSYNSPLHF.